These T cell receptor beta chains were read from a single sample in a study of regulatory T cells in long-lasting Graves disease. TCRdb re-called the multiplex PCR reads through MiXCR, storing one row per CDR3 protein. The table includes roughly 500,000 distinct CDR3 sequences, roughly 12% detected once. These data were also reused for a study on T cells in Graves' hyperthyroidism and ophthalmopathy.

Specimen: peripheral blood mononuclear cells (PBMCs), collected at new diagnosis, from a patient treated with antithyroid drugs. The receptors shown here come from a man between 25 and 39 years old with Graves disease. Both conserved end residues are part of each CDR3. Each record gives: J gene, D gene, V gene, clone size, CDR3 protein, CDR3 DNA. D genes are given only for firm matches. For some rows the clone size is stated as once, few or many, or as a class when expanded; others skip it.

J: TRBJ1-4
D: TRBD1
V: TRBV11-2
size: many
CDR3: CASSFLQGVEKLFF
DNA: TGTGCCAGCAGCTTTCTCCAGGGGGTGGAAAAACTGTTTTTT

J: TRBJ2-1
D: -
V: TRBV12-3/TRBV12-4
size: many
CDR3: CASSSGAGLVSNEQFF
DNA: TGTGCCAGCAGTTCTGGGGCAGGGCTGGTATCAAATGAGCAGTTCTTC

J: TRBJ1-2
D: -
V: TRBV5-1
size: few
CDR3: CASSLGGPLNYGYTF
DNA: TGCGCCAGCAGCCTCGGGGGACCCTTAAACTATGGCTACACCTTC

J: TRBJ1-4
D: TRBD1
V: TRBV3-1
size: many
CDR3: CASRTGAFNEKLFF
DNA: TGTGCTAGTCGGACAGGGGCCTTTAATGAAAAACTGTTTTTT

J: TRBJ2-7
D: TRBD2
V: TRBV28
size: -
CDR3: CASSLLAGGPSYGQYF
DNA: TGTGCCAGCAGTTTACTAGCGGGAGGCCCCTCCTACGGGCAGTACTTC

J: TRBJ2-3
D: -
V: TRBV6-5
size: many
CDR3: CASSFLGGDTDTQYF
DNA: TGTGCCAGCAGTTTTTTGGGTGGAGACACAGATACGCAGTATTTT

J: TRBJ1-3
D: -
V: TRBV18
size: -
CDR3: CASSPSGASGNTIYF
DNA: TGTGCCAGCTCACCATCTGGGGCCTCTGGAAACACCATATATTTT

J: TRBJ2-1
D: -
V: TRBV20-1
size: few
CDR3: CSARDTGGSYNEQFF
DNA: TGCAGTGCTAGAGATACAGGCGGCTCCTACAATGAGCAGTTCTTC

J: TRBJ2-1
D: TRBD2
V: TRBV9
size: few
CDR3: CASSVSLAGSNEQFF
DNA: TGTGCCAGCAGCGTATCACTAGCGGGCAGTAATGAGCAGTTCTTC

J: TRBJ2-3
D: -
V: TRBV19
size: -
CDR3: CASSIGRRGTDTQYF
DNA: TGTGCCAGTAGTATTGGGCGGAGGGGCACAGATACGCAGTATTTT

J: TRBJ1-3
D: -
V: TRBV12-3/TRBV12-4
size: many
CDR3: CASSLGNTIYF
DNA: TGTGCCAGCAGCCTTGGAAACACCATATATTTT

J: TRBJ2-1
D: -
V: TRBV3-1
size: many
CDR3: CASSRRDNEQFF
DNA: TGTGCCAGCAGCCGAAGAGACAATGAGCAGTTCTTC

J: TRBJ1-1
D: -
V: TRBV2
size: many
CDR3: CASRGMNTEAFF
DNA: TGTGCCAGCCGGGGGATGAACACTGAAGCTTTCTTT

J: TRBJ2-6
D: TRBD1
V: TRBV29-1
size: -
CDR3: CSETGVPSGANVLTF
DNA: TGCAGCGAGACAGGGGTCCCCTCTGGGGCCAACGTCCTGACTTTC

J: TRBJ1-1
D: -
V: TRBV3-1
size: many
CDR3: CASSQTRLTNTEAFF
DNA: TGTGCCAGCAGCCAGACGAGGCTCACGAACACTGAAGCTTTCTTT

J: TRBJ1-4
D: -
V: TRBV5-1
size: many
CDR3: CASSLGTGGNEKLFF
DNA: TGCGCCAGCAGCTTGGGTACCGGGGGGAATGAAAAACTGTTTTTT

J: TRBJ2-5
D: TRBD1
V: TRBV6-2/TRBV6-3
size: many
CDR3: CASRAGQGMGETQYF
DNA: TGTGCCAGCAGGGCGGGACAGGGAATGGGGGAGACCCAGTACTTC

J: TRBJ1-1
D: TRBD1
V: TRBV20-1
size: many
CDR3: CSERQGHQNTEAFF
DNA: TGCAGCGAAAGACAGGGCCATCAGAACACTGAAGCTTTCTTT

J: TRBJ2-4
D: -
V: TRBV24-1
size: -
CDR3: CATSDPRSTGGWYF
DNA: TGTGCCACCAGTGACCCTCGATCGACAGGCGGTTGGTACTTC

J: TRBJ2-3
D: -
V: TRBV6-1
size: many
CDR3: CASSRPERATDTQYF
DNA: TGTGCCAGCAGTCGGCCAGAGAGGGCAACAGATACGCAGTATTTT

J: TRBJ2-7
D: -
V: TRBV27
size: -
CDR3: CASSPLWGKQYF
DNA: TGTGCCAGCAGTCCCCTTTGGGGCAAGCAGTACTTC

J: TRBJ2-1
D: TRBD2
V: TRBV27
size: many
CDR3: CAIHPTSGNMNEQFF
DNA: TGTGCCATACACCCCACTAGCGGGAACATGAATGAGCAGTTCTTC

J: TRBJ2-7
D: -
V: TRBV20-1
size: many
CDR3: CSAADGYKFEQYF
DNA: TGCAGTGCTGCCGACGGATACAAATTCGAGCAGTACTTC

J: TRBJ1-1
D: TRBD1
V: TRBV12-3/TRBV12-4
size: many
CDR3: CASRSTGVGTEAFF
DNA: TGTGCCAGCAGGTCTACAGGGGTAGGAACTGAAGCTTTCTTT

J: TRBJ2-3
D: -
V: TRBV10-3
size: many
CDR3: CAISGTQGGPDTQYF
DNA: TGTGCCATCAGCGGGACACAAGGGGGTCCAGATACGCAGTATTTT

J: TRBJ2-1
D: -
V: TRBV12-3/TRBV12-4
size: many
CDR3: CASRSLAPNEQFF
DNA: TGTGCCAGCAGATCCCTAGCGCCCAATGAGCAGTTCTTC

J: TRBJ2-3
D: -
V: TRBV7-6
size: many
CDR3: CASSLVPSANTDTQYF
DNA: TGTGCCAGCAGCTTAGTCCCTAGCGCTAACACAGATACGCAGTATTTT

J: TRBJ2-1
D: -
V: TRBV29-1
size: many
CDR3: CSVEYRPRLSNEQFF
DNA: TGCAGCGTTGAATATCGGCCCAGGCTTAGCAATGAGCAGTTCTTC

J: TRBJ2-2
D: -
V: TRBV5-8
size: -
CDR3: CASSLWGNSSGELFF
DNA: TGTGCCAGCAGCTTGTGGGGGAATAGCTCCGGGGAGCTGTTTTTT

J: TRBJ1-5
D: -
V: TRBV24-1
size: many
CDR3: CATSGSSSNQPQHF
DNA: TGTGCCACCAGTGGCAGTTCTAGCAATCAGCCCCAGCATTTT

J: TRBJ2-2
D: -
V: TRBV29-1
size: -
CDR3: CSVVGGAMNTGELFF
DNA: TGCAGCGTTGTGGGGGGTGCTATGAACACCGGGGAGCTGTTTTTT

J: TRBJ2-1
D: -
V: TRBV6-2/TRBV6-3
size: -
CDR3: CASRPTLGTMINEQFF
DNA: TGTGCCAGCAGACCGACATTAGGGACAATGATCAATGAGCAGTTCTTC

J: TRBJ2-1
D: -
V: TRBV4-1
size: -
CDR3: CASSQDKRAAEQFF
DNA: TGCGCCAGCAGCCAAGATAAGAGAGCGGCTGAGCAGTTCTTC

J: TRBJ2-3
D: -
V: TRBV27
size: once
CDR3: CASSHGSDTQYF
DNA: TGTGCCAGCAGCCACGGTTCCGATACGCAGTATTTT

J: TRBJ2-3
D: -
V: TRBV10-1
size: -
CDR3: CASSTAPGTDTQYF
DNA: TGCGCCAGCAGTACAGCTCCAGGGACAGATACGCAGTATTTT

J: TRBJ2-3
D: -
V: TRBV20-1
size: many
CDR3: CSARDWRETDTQYF
DNA: TGCAGTGCTAGAGATTGGCGGGAAACAGATACGCAGTATTTT

J: TRBJ2-3
D: -
V: TRBV7-9
size: -
CDR3: CASSCVLILELSTDTQYF
DNA: TGTGCCAGCAGCTGTGTCCTCATATTAGAGCTTAGCACAGATACGCAGTATTTT

J: TRBJ1-6
D: -
V: TRBV10-3
size: few
CDR3: CAISETGTTSPLHF
DNA: TGTGCCATCAGTGAGACAGGAACGACTTCACCCCTCCACTTT

J: TRBJ2-3
D: -
V: TRBV2
size: -
CDR3: CASSPNSQQGNTQYF
DNA: TGTGCCAGCAGCCCCAATAGCCAGCAGGGAAACACGCAGTATTTT

J: TRBJ2-1
D: -
V: TRBV12-3/TRBV12-4
size: many
CDR3: CASWRNNEQFF
DNA: TGTGCCAGCTGGAGAAACAATGAGCAGTTCTTC

J: TRBJ1-3
D: -
V: TRBV30
size: -
CDR3: CAWSSGNTIYF
DNA: TGTGCCTGGAGTAGTGGAAACACCATATATTTT

J: TRBJ2-1
D: -
V: TRBV4-1
size: -
CDR3: CASSQVPGATYNEQFF
DNA: TGCGCCAGCAGCCAAGTCCCGGGGGCGACCTACAATGAGCAGTTCTTC

J: TRBJ2-1
D: TRBD2
V: TRBV3-1
size: -
CDR3: CASSGGLAVSF
DNA: TGTGCCAGCAGCGGCGGACTAGCGGTAAGCTTC

J: TRBJ1-2
D: TRBD1
V: TRBV5-4
size: -
CDR3: CASSLGGQGFFSYGYTF
DNA: TGTGCCAGCAGCTTAGGAGGACAGGGTTTTTTTAGCTATGGCTACACCTTC

J: TRBJ2-1
D: -
V: TRBV20-1
size: many
CDR3: CSASAGRADNEQFF
DNA: TGCAGTGCTAGCGCGGGTAGGGCGGACAATGAGCAGTTCTTC

J: TRBJ2-7
D: TRBD1
V: TRBV10-3
size: many
CDR3: CAISLDRETHEQYF
DNA: TGTGCCATCAGCCTGGACAGGGAAACCCACGAGCAGTACTTC

J: TRBJ2-7
D: -
V: TRBV24-1
size: -
CDR3: CATSGPVRDRYEQYF
DNA: TGTGCCACCTCCGGCCCCGTGAGGGATCGTTACGAGCAGTACTTC

J: TRBJ2-7
D: TRBD2
V: TRBV18
size: few
CDR3: CASSPLVGLAGGKYEQYF
DNA: TGTGCCAGCTCACCACTCGTCGGACTAGCGGGAGGAAAGTACGAGCAGTACTTC

J: TRBJ2-7
D: -
V: TRBV2
size: many
CDR3: CASRGGATRHEQYF
DNA: TGTGCCAGCCGAGGGGGGGCCACTCGGCACGAGCAGTACTTC

J: TRBJ1-4
D: -
V: TRBV30
size: -
CDR3: CAWSVPSGRPSNEKLFF
DNA: TGTGCCTGGAGTGTACCCTCCGGGCGGCCTTCTAATGAAAAACTGTTTTTT

J: TRBJ2-1
D: TRBD2
V: TRBV7-3
size: few
CDR3: CASSPTGLAGGNEQLF
DNA: TGTGCCAGCAGCCCAACGGGACTAGCGGGAGGCAATGAGCAGCTCTTC

J: TRBJ2-3
D: -
V: TRBV20-1
size: many
CDR3: CSAPQLAQYF
DNA: TGCAGTGCTCCGCAACTAGCGCAGTATTTT

J: TRBJ1-5
D: -
V: TRBV5-1
size: many
CDR3: CASSLGLGQPQHF
DNA: TGTGCCAGCAGCCTAGGGTTGGGTCAGCCCCAGCATTTT

J: TRBJ2-7
D: TRBD1
V: TRBV27
size: many
CDR3: CASISLGTGMGEQYF
DNA: TGTGCCAGCATTAGCTTGGGGACAGGGATGGGCGAGCAGTACTTC

J: TRBJ1-1
D: -
V: TRBV2
size: many
CDR3: CASPDSRRPGGEAFF
DNA: TGTGCCAGCCCGGACAGTCGCCGACCTGGGGGGGAAGCTTTCTTT